This TCR beta chain appears in the sequencing data of a study of blood T cell repertoires in COVID-19. This clone was counted only a few times. Source study methods: It was from reference gene primer amplification that nucleated cell counts were estimated. This table comes from immunoSEQ multiplex PCR, and its TCRdb copy is limited to in-frame clones, with some not included. V and J calls and clone size are given by that table; D and trimming were obtained from the DNA. Among tens of thousands of clones listed, around 84% were seen once. Germline CDR1 reads MNHEY; CDR2 reads SVGAGI. V was pared by 10 bases and J by 0 bases, with 7 bases between. There are 12 residues in the CDR3.

The chain uses TRBV6-5 and TRBJ1-5; D uncertain. Input material: peripheral blood. This sequence originates from a man aged 65-85 years with active or convalescent COVID-19. Written as DNA, the CDR3 is TGTGCCACCGTATATAGCAATCAGCCCCAGCATTTT. Translating it yields CATVYSNQPQHF.